Below, 29 T cell receptor beta chains from the same sample are listed, as sequenced in a study of cytomegalovirus exposure and HLA in healthy donors. The PCR had 60 Vbeta and 13 Jbeta primers. Clones were read by immunoSEQ multiplex PCR, and TCRdb kept only the in-frame ones, dropping some. The table has around 120,000 clones, about 85% seen once. The sequenced sample was PBMCs. Receptors originate from a boy under 18 in good health and CMV-seronegative.

This chain links TRBV5-4 with TRBJ1-1; D ambiguous. Trimming took 3 bases from V and 0 from J, leaving 18 bases between them. The germline gives CDR1 SGHNT, CDR2 YYREEE (reference sequence). This CDR3 has 17 residues. CDR3 nucleotide sequence: TGTGCCAGCAGCTCAGGAGGGATTTTTTCGGTGAACACTGAAGCTTTCTTT. Residues: CASSSGGIFSVNTEAFF.

The gene calls are TRBV4-2 and TRBJ2-7; TRBD1 matches 12 bases. The CDR3 has 19 residues. CDR1 LGHNA and CDR2 YNFKEQ come from the germline V gene. V shed 4 bases and J 3 bases; nucleotides not matched to a gene: 16. CDR3 coding DNA: TGTGCCAGCAGCCCCGCGAGGGACAGGGGGCTCCAATATGACTACGAGCAGTACTTC. Its translation: CASSPARDRGLQYDYEQYF.

The chain recombines TRBV27 with TRBJ1-1, with D possibly being TRBD1 (5 bases). The germline CDR1 and CDR2 sequences are MNHEY and SMNVEV (reference sequence). The CDR3 length is 17 residues. V was clipped by 6 bases and J by 1 base, with 21 bases between them. As DNA, the CDR3 is TGTGCCAGCAGCGGGTTCGGCGGGACGGTCGAGAACACTGAAGCTTTCTTT. It encodes CASSGFGGTVENTEAFF.

The J gene is TRBJ2-1, the V gene TRBV19, with TRBD2 matching 11 bases. The CDR3 has 14 residues. The V and J ends lost 7 bases and 8 bases, in that order; junction bases with no gene match: 7. Germline V gives CDR1 LNHDA, CDR2 SQIVND (reference sequence). DNA of the CDR3: TGTGCCAGTAAACTAGCGGGAGTCTCCCATGAGCAGTTCTTC. This sequence encodes CASKLAGVSHEQFF.

The V call is TRBV13, the J call TRBJ1-1; D may be TRBD1 (6 bases). Germline V gene data show CDR1 as PRHDT and CDR2 as FYEKMQ (reference sequence). Trimming took off 5 bases at V and 5 bases at J, with 15 bases between the two ends. This CDR3 region has 14 residues. This CDR3 reads CASSQTGMGTEAFF. In DNA, the CDR3 is TGTGCCAGCAGCCAGACAGGAATGGGGACTGAAGCTTTCTTT.

This sequence joins TRBV4-1 and TRBJ1-6; TRBD1 matches at 7 bases. V lost 0 bases to trimming and J lost 15 bases; unmatched junction nucleotides: 11. Per the germline V gene, CDR1 is MGHRA and CDR2 is YSYEKL. This CDR3 comprises 15 residues. The CDR3 is CASSQEPGQVLVLHF. CDR3 bases: TGCGCCAGCAGCCAAGAACCAGGACAGGTTTTAGTCCTCCACTTT.

This chain uses TRBV30 with TRBJ2-7; D gene uncertain. V gave up 2 bases and J gave up 0 bases, with 26 bases separating them. Germline V gene data show CDR1 as GTSNPN and CDR2 as SVGIG (reference sequence). The CDR3 is made up of 19 amino acids. CDR3 sequence: CAWSKLLVVPRLLSYEQYF. The CDR3 region has the DNA TGTGCCTGGAGTAAGTTGTTGGTAGTGCCCCGCCTCCTCTCCTACGAGCAGTACTTC.

This chain links TRBV30 with TRBJ2-3; 9 nucleotides line up with TRBD2. Unmatched junction bases numbered 12, after V lost 0 bases and J lost 5 bases. The CDR3 runs to 17 residues. Per the germline V gene, CDR1 is GTSNPN and CDR2 is SVGIG (reference sequence). CDR3 loop: CAWSVRRLAAAGDTQYF. In nucleotides, the CDR3 is TGTGCCTGGAGTGTTCGTAGACTAGCGGCGGCGGGAGATACGCAGTATTTT.

This chain links TRBV5-8 with TRBJ2-5; 7 bases map to TRBD1. This CDR3 comprises 15 residues. The trim removed 1 base at V and 5 bases at J, leaving 8 bases unmatched. Germline assignment: CDR1 SGHTS and CDR2 YDEGEE. The CDR3 nucleotides are TGTGCCAGCAGCTTGAGTGTAGGGGGCGGGGAGACCCAGTACTTC. The encoded protein is CASSLSVGGGETQYF.

The chain carries TRBV4-3 and TRBJ2-5, with D possibly TRBD2 on 5 matching bases. The germline V gene has CDR1 LGHNA and CDR2 YSLEER. This CDR3 contains 15 residues. Trimming stripped 1 base from V and 5 bases from J, with 14 bases between. The DNA for the CDR3 is TGCGCCAGCAGCCAAGTCACTAGTTTGGGCGAGACCCAGTACTTC. Amino acid sequence: CASSQVTSLGETQYF.

The V and J genes are TRBV19 and TRBJ1-1, with D maybe TRBD1 (5 bases). This CDR3 is 10 amino acids long. V lost 7 bases, J lost 5 bases, and 5 bases lay in between. Germline-derived CDR1 and CDR2 are LNHDA and SQIVND (reference sequence). The CDR3 DNA is TGTGCCAGTAAGGGGACTGAAGCTTTCTTT. Translation: CASKGTEAFF.

This sequence joins TRBV18 and TRBJ1-5, with a tentative D call TRBD1 (5 bases). The V end was cut by 0 bases, the J end by 4 bases, with 10 bases between. Germline CDR1 KGHSH, CDR2 LQKENI. This CDR3 is 15 amino acids long. CDR3 nucleotide sequence: TGTGCCAGCTCACCACCGGGGGGTGGAAATCAGCCCCAGCATTTT. Its translation: CASSPPGGGNQPQHF.

This chain uses TRBV7-3 with TRBJ2-7; D is perhaps TRBD2 (6 bases). Per germline, CDR1 SGHTA and CDR2 FQGTGA. CDR3 size: 15 residues. Trimming took 1 base from V and 5 from J, leaving 15 bases between them. CDR3 nucleotide sequence: TGTGCCAGCAGCTTAAGGGGGGTAGGTGTCGACGAGCAGTACTTC. As protein: CASSLRGVGVDEQYF.

The table lists this clone with a count of one. The V gene is TRBV7-9, the J gene TRBJ2-1; D remains ambiguous. This CDR3 has 12 residues. The ends were cut back, 3 bases at V and 7 bases at J, with 7 bases in the middle. Germline values: CDR1 SEHNR, CDR2 FQNEAQ (reference sequence). In nucleotides, the CDR3 is TGTGCCAGCAGCTTTATCCTAAATGAGCAGTTCTTC. It yields the protein CASSFILNEQFF. The whole variable domain, filled in from reference TRBV7-9 and TRBJ2-1, reads DTGVSQNPRHKITKRGQNVTFRCDPISEHNRLYWYRQTLGQGPEFLTYFQNEAQLEKSRLLSDRFSAERPKGSFSTLEIQRTEQGDSAMYLCASSFILNEQFFGPGTRLTVL.

V and J are TRBV30 and TRBJ2-7, with D tentatively TRBD1 (6 bases). Between the trimmed V and J ends, which lost 2 bases and 7 bases, there was a span of 12 bases. Per germline, CDR1 GTSNPN and CDR2 SVGIG (reference sequence). CDR3 length equals 12 residues. The CDR3 here is CAWSPTGLEQYF. DNA of the CDR3: TGTGCCTGGAGTCCCACAGGGTTGGAGCAGTACTTC.

This clone has more than one count but fewer than ten. The rearrangement joins TRBV14 to TRBJ2-3, with 9 bases lining up with TRBD2. Trimming cost V 3 bases and J 3 bases; bases outside gene matches: 10. The CDR3 runs to 17 residues. CDR1 and CDR2 from the germline V gene are SGHDN and FVKESK. CDR3 bases: TGTGCCAGCAGCCAGCGGTTTGGCGGGGGGGTAACAGATACGCAGTATTTT. It specifies CASSQRFGGGVTDTQYF.

The chain combines TRBV2 with TRBJ2-3; D is ambiguous. Trimming removed 1 base at V and 0 bases at J, with 5 bases between. There are 14 residues in the CDR3. Germline lookup yields CDR1 SNHLY and CDR2 FYNNEI. CDR3 bases: TGTGCCAGCAGTGAAGTTGAGAGCACAGATACGCAGTATTTT. Protein: CASSEVESTDTQYF.

This clone is a singleton in its sample. The chain links TRBV5-1 to TRBJ2-4; unclear D gene. Per germline, CDR1 SGHRS and CDR2 YFSETQ. CDR3 length equals 13 residues. V lost 0 bases and J lost 7, with 8 bases in between. DNA for the CDR3: TGCGCCAGCAGCTTGGATACCGAGAACATTCAGTACTTC. As protein: CASSLDTENIQYF.

This clone has just a few counts. V usage is TRBV5-6 and J usage is TRBJ1-1, with a tentative D call TRBD1 (6 bases). The CDR3 runs to 14 residues. Trimming cost V 4 bases and J 0 bases, with 10 bases left between them. CDR1 SGHDT and CDR2 YYEEEE come from the germline V gene. The CDR3 loop reads CASSRQDLNTEAFF. The CDR3 region has the DNA TGTGCCAGCAGCCGACAGGACTTGAACACTGAAGCTTTCTTT. Combining the CDR3 with reference TRBV5-6 and TRBJ1-1 gives the whole variable domain DAGVTQSPTHLIKTRGQQVTLRCSPKSGHDTVSWYQQALGQGPQFIFQYYEEEERQRGNFPDRFSGHQFPNYSSELNVNALLLGDSALYLCASSRQDLNTEAFFGQGTRLTVV.

The V and J genes are TRBV4-1 and TRBJ2-7; 10 bases map to TRBD2. V trimming: 0 bases; J trimming: 1 base; junction bases outside the gene matches: 3. The CDR3 has 16 amino acids. Per the germline V gene, CDR1 is MGHRA and CDR2 is YSYEKL. The CDR3 spells CASSQEGAGGSYEQYF. CDR3 DNA sequence: TGCGCCAGCAGCCAAGAAGGAGCGGGAGGGTCCTACGAGCAGTACTTC.

The chain couples TRBV6-1 to TRBJ1-5; the match to TRBD1 covers 7 bases. The germline CDR1 and CDR2 sequences are MNHNS and SASEGT. The CDR3 sequence is 15 residues long. Trimming took 6 bases from V and 0 from J; bases not matched to a gene: 5. CDR3: CASREYRGSNQPQHF. In DNA, the CDR3 is TGTGCCAGCAGGGAATACAGGGGTAGCAATCAGCCCCAGCATTTT.

V and J are TRBV9 and TRBJ2-7, with D possibly TRBD1 on 7 matching bases. V was cut by 3 bases and J by 3 bases, with 13 bases left in between. Germline V gene sequence: CDR1 SGDLS, CDR2 YYNGEE. The CDR3 loop spans 14 amino acids. CDR3 protein: CASSGGAGGYEQYF. CDR3 sequence (DNA): TGTGCCAGCAGCGGGGGGGCAGGGGGCTACGAGCAGTACTTC.

V gene TRBV10-1 combines with J gene TRBJ2-1; no clear D gene. Per germline, CDR1 WNHNN and CDR2 SYGVQD (reference sequence). V lost 8 bases and J lost 7, with 12 bases in between. The CDR3 sequence is 12 residues long. CDR3 coding DNA: TGCGCCAGCGAAGAGTTGTCGAATGAGCAGTTCTTC. It codes for CASEELSNEQFF.

This clone has just a few counts. This rearrangement joins TRBV20-1 to TRBJ1-1; D is uncertain. The CDR3 is made up of 11 amino acids. Germline V gene lookup returns CDR1 DFQATT and CDR2 SNEGSKA (reference sequence). The V and J ends lost 5 bases and 1 base respectively, with 5 bases between them. CDR3: CSAPGNTEAFF. The CDR3, as DNA: TGCAGTGCTCCAGGGAACACTGAAGCTTTCTTT.

In the case of this clone: Its ends do not fully match the called genes, so a read error is possible. V is TRBV5-6 and J is TRBJ1-2; 9 positions agree with TRBD1. CDR1 and CDR2 (germline): SGHDT, YYEEEE. The CDR3 loop spans 16 amino acids. The CDR3 nucleotides are TGTGCCAGCAGCGAGGGACAGGGTTATGTCAACTATGGCTACCCCTTC. This translates into CASSEGQGYVNYGYPF.

The CDR3 bases are TGTGCCGACGCGGACTTCTACAATGAGCAGTTCTTC. Translating gives CADADFYNEQFF. The chain links TRBV7-3 to TRBJ2-1; D perhaps matches TRBD2 (5 bases). Trimming cost V 11 bases and J 3 bases, with 11 bases left between them. Germline CDR1 reads SGHTA; CDR2 reads FQGTGA. There are 12 residues in the CDR3.

The sample holds a few counts of this clone. V gene TRBV4-3 combines with J gene TRBJ2-7; tentatively, D is TRBD2 (5 bases). Germline V lookup: CDR1 LGHNA, CDR2 YSLEER. V was trimmed by 1 base and J by 3 bases, leaving 13 bases between them. The CDR3 extends over 15 amino acids. The CDR3 loop reads CASSQAFGGGYEQYF. The CDR3 DNA is TGCGCCAGCAGCCAAGCATTTGGCGGAGGCTACGAGCAGTACTTC.

This clone was seen only a few times. The chain recombines TRBV5-1 with TRBJ2-2; 9 bases are shared with TRBD1. V lost 4 bases to trimming and J lost 5 bases; unmatched junction nucleotides: 9. The CDR3 is made up of 16 amino acids. Per the germline V gene, CDR1 is SGHRS and CDR2 is YFSETQ. CDR3 DNA: TGCGCCAGCAGCGAAGGGACAGGGAGGTGGACCGGGGAGCTGTTTTTT. Translation gives CASSEGTGRWTGELFF. The variable domain in full, completed from reference TRBV5-1 and TRBJ2-2, reads KAGVTQTPRYLIKTRGQQVTLSCSPISGHRSVSWYQQTPGQGLQFLFEYFSETQRNKGNFPGRFSGRQFSNSRSEMNVSTLELGDSALYLCASSEGTGRWTGELFFGEGSRLTVL.

CDR3 loop: CASGGGGNQPQHF. The CDR3 nucleotides read TGTGCCAGCGGGGGCGGGGGGAATCAGCCCCAGCATTTT. The rearrangement uses TRBV2 and TRBJ1-5, with D maybe TRBD1 (6 bases). This CDR3 spans 13 amino acids. Trimming left V 8 bases short and J 4 bases short, with 12 bases between. Germline CDR1 SNHLY, CDR2 FYNNEI. The entire variable domain, with the rest obtained from reference TRBV2 and TRBJ1-5, is as follows: EPEVTQTPSHQVTQMGQEVILRCVPISNHLYFYWYRQILGQKVEFLVSFYNNEISEKSEIFDDQFSVERPDGSNFTLKIRSTKLEDSAMYFCASGGGGNQPQHFGDGTRLSIL.